This T cell receptor beta chain comes out of a study of identical twins. Germline V CDR1 and CDR2: MDHEN, SYDVKM. The CDR3 length is 15 residues. V dropped 8 bases and J dropped 1; count of bases not matched to a gene: 10. As to this clonotype: Antigen unknown.

A universal primer site was created by template switching, with the cDNA bearing unique molecular identifiers. TCRdb independently ran MiXCR on the 5' RACE reads; one entry per CDR3 protein. The data show about 700,000 distinct CDR3 sequences, around 6% seen once. Study results and caveats: Alpha sequences out of frame and shared by twins had excess low generation probability. High-abundance cord blood beta clonotypes had fewer insertions; memory repertoires showed none. Interpretation of the results relied on cross-sectional statistical analysis and not on following the same donors.

This receptor was identified in a man between 18 and 29 years old in good health. The V and J genes are TRBV28 and TRBJ1-1, with 7 nucleotides matching TRBD1. Source material: naive T cells sorted from blood. The CDR3 DNA is TGTGCCAGCGGAGCCCCGGACAGGAGGAACACTGAAGCTTTCTTT. Residues: CASGAPDRRNTEAFF.